The rows below give T cell receptor beta chains drawn from one sample of a study of beta chain features in type 1 diabetes. Using immunoSEQ multiplex PCR, the repertoire was profiled, and TCRdb retains in-frame clones only, with some absent. The data show hundreds of thousands of clones, about 16% seen once. The sample comprised naive CD4+ T cells from blood. These receptors came from a man between 18 and 35 years old in good health. Both conserved end residues are trimmed from each CDR3. The D gene is left open where the match is weak. Only part of the rows carry a size: once, few, many, or a class if the clone is expanded.

TRBJ2-7,TRBD1,TRBV6-5,NA,13,ASSPQGTGWDEQY
TRBJ2-1,TRBD2,TRBV5-1,NA,14,ASSSPSGRSYNEQF
TRBJ2-7,TRBD2,TRBV5-1,few,16,ASSPHPLAGGSTYEQY
TRBJ2-2,NA,TRBV5-1,NA,11,ASGTTNTGELF
TRBJ2-3,TRBD2,TRBV5-4,NA,13,ASSLAGGGTDTQY
TRBJ1-2,NA,TRBV5-6,NA,13,ASSFTVTVGYGYT
TRBJ2-1,NA,TRBV10-3,few,11,AISLRWDNEQF
TRBJ1-2,TRBD1,TRBV28,NA,13,ASRKEGQGFYGYT
TRBJ2-7,TRBD1,TRBV23-1,NA,13,ASSQLDREAYEQY
TRBJ2-2,NA,TRBV28,many,9,ASSLRGELF
TRBJ1-4,TRBD1,TRBV9,NA,16,ASSVDVGGAFKREKLF
TRBJ2-1,NA,TRBV6-6,few,10,ASSYSGYEQF
TRBJ2-3,NA,TRBV10-3,few,14,AISESTGLYTDTQY
TRBJ2-1,NA,TRBV7-8,NA,12,ASSLGDVYNEQF
TRBJ1-5,NA,TRBV30,NA,13,AWSGRGVGNQPQH
TRBJ1-4,NA,TRBV15,NA,13,ATSPGTWRNEKLF
TRBJ2-1,TRBD2,TRBV28,few,14,ASSSPAAGVYNEQF
TRBJ2-7,TRBD1,TRBV10-3,many,11,AISGTGSSEQY
TRBJ2-7,NA,TRBV14,NA,13,ASSQGRLTTYEQY
TRBJ2-1,TRBD1,TRBV12-5,NA,16,ASGLVLTGQGSYNEQF
TRBJ1-1,NA,TRBV5-1,NA,11,ASSLEAVTEAF
TRBJ2-5,TRBD2,TRBV25-1,NA,12,ASSVSGGGETQY
TRBJ1-5,NA,TRBV5-1,NA,12,ASSLASGDQPQH
TRBJ2-1,NA,TRBV7-2,few,16,ASSFIQYGIGPYNEQF
TRBJ2-2,NA,TRBV28,NA,12,ASSHGLHTGELF
TRBJ2-5,NA,TRBV4-3,NA,12,ASSQVTNQETQY
TRBJ1-1,TRBD1,TRBV23-1,few,13,ASSRGTGMNTEAF
TRBJ2-3,TRBD1,TRBV27,few,14,ASRNDRGRATDTQY
TRBJ1-1,NA,TRBV19,few,12,ASRDKGAHTEAF
TRBJ2-7,NA,TRBV7-2,NA,10,ASSAPPTGQY
TRBJ1-2,NA,TRBV29-1,NA,11,SGTQGPSTGYT
TRBJ1-1,NA,TRBV9,few,14,ASSAPTGGEDTEAF